This TCR beta chain was obtained from a study of early T cells in non-severe SARS-CoV-2 infection. Unique molecular identifier tags were affixed to discrete cDNA molecules. One entry per CDR3 protein results from TCRdb running MiXCR on the 5' RACE reads. Found here are more than 55,000 distinct CDR3 sequences, 4% to 6% of them singletons; the top ten hold around 3.4%. CDR1 is SGHTA, CDR2 FQGNSA, per germline. This CDR3 has 15 amino acids. Trimming stripped 4 bases from V and 0 bases from J, with 10 bases between. Here the sequenced sample was whole blood, taken at baseline. This receptor was obtained from an adult who was a healthcare worker with PCR-confirmed SARS-CoV-2 infection or an uninfected control (not recorded which). The donor label of this sample is uncertain. This sequence joins TRBV7-2 and TRBJ1-5; the D is unclear. The CDR3 sequence is CASSSLSDSNQPQHF. The CDR3 DNA follows: TGTGCCAGCAGCTCTCTCAGCGATAGCAATCAGCCCCAGCATTTT.